This T cell receptor beta chain was obtained from a study of blood T cell repertoires in COVID-19. In the source study's methods: Reference gene primer amplification gave nucleated cell count estimates. Some clones are missing from TCRdb's copy, which holds only in-frame ones; the method was immunoSEQ multiplex PCR. The V and J calls and clone size were taken over from that table, and D and trimming were inferred from the DNA. Among under 450,000 clones listed, around 88% were seen once. With 6 bases removed from V and 4 bases from J, the gap between germline ends came to 15 bases. This CDR3 is built from 14 residues. Germline V gives CDR1 SNHLY, CDR2 FYNNEI.

The chain carries TRBV2 and TRBJ1-2, with D perhaps matching TRBD1 (6 bases). The sequenced sample was peripheral blood. This TCR derives from a woman aged 45-65 years with COVID-19, enrolled during active disease. The CDR3 spells CASRRNRDGYGYTF. DNA of the CDR3: TGTGCCAGCAGGAGAAACAGGGACGGCTATGGCTACACCTTC.